Given below is one T cell receptor beta chain in context. This clonotype was observed at least ten times. Its binding antigen is unknown. No per-base quality is available; no much larger clone lies one base away. These data belong to a study of regulatory T cells in long-lasting Graves disease (dated by TCRdb to about 2021). The study in broad terms: Antithyroid drugs had been taken for less than 3 months by newly diagnosed Graves' disease patients. Peripheral blood TCR sequencing and RNA sequencing compared persistent Graves' disease patients with newly diagnosed Graves' disease patients. The study took place in China and was registered as a clinical trial. TCR sequencing covered around 13 persistent and some 20 newly diagnosed Graves' disease patients, some 35 samples in total. General study outcomes and caveats: Because the primary lesion, thyroid tissue, could not be accessed, the study looked at peripheral blood alone. Compared with newly diagnosed patients, persistent Graves' disease patients had lower TCR Shannon entropy and fewer highly expanded clones, which suggests clonal expansion. Sequencing and analysis were restricted to the TCR beta chain. The authors noted that the small sample size was a limitation that may lower accuracy. More public clonotypes were shared among persistent patients (roughly 2,900) than among newly diagnosed patients (roughly 1,000). Persistent disease showed preferential use of TRBV28, TRBJ1-2 and TRBJ2-5, whereas newly diagnosed disease favored TRBV20-1 and TRBJ2-1.

The time point label here, explained by the study, means: newly diagnosed GD, antithyroid drugs for less than 3 months. For both TCR sequencing and RNA sequencing, RNA was extracted from PBMCs in TRIzol. Graves' disease was diagnosed according to American Thyroid Association guidelines. Recruitment of patients was carried out at an endocrinology department in Xi'an, China. From each patient, approximately 9 milliliters of peripheral blood was collected into an EDTA anticoagulant tube. Ficoll Paque Plus density gradient separation was used to isolate PBMCs, and no further T cell sorting was performed. An Agilent 2100 Bioanalyzer and agarose gel were used to assess RNA quality, and a NanoDrop 2000 was used to measure RNA concentration. The V end loses 11 bases and the J end loses 0 bases, and a stretch of 11 bases separates them. The CDR3 numbers 13 residues from cysteine through phenylalanine. Kept here is only the CDR3 DNA, which spans 39 bases and is read in frame from base 1. CDR1 is given as SGHVS and CDR2 as FNYEAQ, both from the germline V gene.

Libraries came from multiplex PCR. The listed sequencing device is Illumina HiSeq 4000. TCR beta libraries were built with iRepertoire HTBI primers and Arm-PCR amplification of CDR3 regions. Gel purification was performed on PCR products prior to sequencing. As for how the authors treated the data: Across samples, 55 to 80 TRBV and 12 to 15 TRBJ segments were identified and used for gene usage analysis of CDR3 amino acid clonotypes. COPE and FqMerger were used to merge the filtered high-quality paired reads into contigs. BLAST was used to align contigs to the IMGT TRBV, TRBD and TRBJ reference genes, and CDR3 was defined following IMGT. Highly expanded clones were defined as clonotypes with a frequency above 0.1%. Shannon entropy served as the measure of repertoire diversity, while the Gini coefficient captured V-J evenness. A clonotype was considered public if more than one individual shared it. The raw public reads went through TCRdb reprocessing: fastp at Q25, MiXCR clone calling, in-frame beta chains kept. Entries are consolidated by CDR3 protein sequence, retaining the most common genes and DNA. The V and J calls come from TCRdb's annotation, not from the publication. The sample table holds hundreds of thousands of distinct CDR3 sequences, of which 18% were seen once. Approximately 35% of the sample lies in the top ten.

This TCR came from a female donor with Graves disease. The rearranged chain carries TRBV7-6 and TRBJ2-4; 5 matching bases give a weak D call of TRBD1. The source material was peripheral blood mononuclear cells (PBMCs), sampled at new diagnosis, from a patient treated with antithyroid drugs. CDR3 sequence: CAPQGLAKNIQYF. The DNA reads as follows: TGTGCCCCCCAGGGCCTAGCCAAAAACATTCAGTACTTC.